Listed here are 27 T cell receptor beta chains from one sample, sequenced in a study of neurological immune-mediated disorders. TCRdb processed the 5' RACE reads anew with MiXCR; each CDR3 protein has one entry. The sample has about 66,000 distinct CDR3 sequences, 3% to 3.5% seen once. Sequenced: PBMCs. These receptors all stem from a man aged 40-49 years with multiple sclerosis.

This clonotype has a count of ten or more. The genes are TRBV6-5 and TRBJ1-2; 9 bases fit TRBD1. Trimming removed 7 bases from V and 4 bases from J; junction bases left unmatched: 7. The CDR3 spans 14 residues. Germline V gives CDR1 MNHEY, CDR2 SVGAGI. The CDR3 DNA reads as TGTGCCAGCATCCCGGGACAGGGTTTCTATGGCTACACCTTC. It specifies CASIPGQGFYGYTF.

This clonotype was found many times. The chain has TRBV5-1 and TRBJ2-7; TRBD1 agrees at 10 bases. J was trimmed by 4 bases and V by 0 bases; bases with no gene match: 4. CDR1 and CDR2 from the germline V gene are SGHRS and YFSETQ. This CDR3 contains 15 residues. The CDR3 DNA reads TGCGCCAGCAGCTTGGTGACAGGGGGCTCGTACGAGCAGTACTTC. Translation: CASSLVTGGSYEQYF.

In its sample, this clonotype was seen many times. V usage is TRBV7-2 and J usage is TRBJ1-2; unclear D gene. The ends were cut back, 8 bases at V and 4 bases at J, with 11 bases in the middle. Germline V gene data show CDR1 as SGHTA and CDR2 as FQGNSA. The CDR3 is 12 residues long. The CDR3 coding sequence is TGTGCCAGCCACTTGGGCAGCTATGGCTACACCTTC. Protein: CASHLGSYGYTF.

In this sample, this clonotype turned up many times. The chain employs TRBV5-5 and TRBJ2-2; D gene unclear. Trimming removed 1 base at V and 1 base at J, with 5 bases between. Germline CDR1 reads SGHKS; CDR2 reads YYEKEE (reference sequence). This CDR3 region has 14 residues. The CDR3, as DNA: TGTGCCAGCAGCTTGTTACAGAACACCGGGGAGCTGTTTTTT. This codes for CASSLLQNTGELFF.

Of note for this clonotype: One base away lies a much larger clone, so this may be a sequencing read error. V and J are TRBV29-1 and TRBJ1-5; 7 nucleotides align to TRBD1. CDR1 is SQVTM and CDR2 is ANQGSEA in the germline V gene. The CDR3 consists of 15 residues. The CDR3 protein is CSVGFATGSNQHQHF. The CDR3 nucleotides are TGCAGCGTGGGGTTTGCGACAGGGAGCAATCAGCACCAGCATTTT.

This clonotype was seen at least ten times. In DNA form, the CDR3 reads TGCAGTGCTAGCCCTGGCTCGGGACAAATAACAGATACGCAGTATTTT. It specifies CSASPGSGQITDTQYF. This rearrangement joins TRBV20-1 to TRBJ2-3, with a possible D match to TRBD1 (6 bases). The CDR3 runs to 16 residues. Per germline, CDR1 DFQATT and CDR2 SNEGSKA (reference sequence). The germline V and J ends were trimmed by 3 bases and 3 bases, with 19 bases remaining between them.

This clonotype appeared many times. The chain couples TRBV11-2 to TRBJ1-5, with 7 bases identical to TRBD1. The germline V gene has CDR1 SGHAT and CDR2 FQNNGV. The junction had 8 bases not matched to a gene; V was cut back by 8 bases and J by 7 bases. The CDR3 has 13 amino acids. CDR3 nucleotide sequence: TGTGCCAGCGCAGGGGGGTGGAACCAGCCCCAGCATTTT. Translation gives CASAGGWNQPQHF. Drawing the rest from reference TRBV11-2 and TRBJ1-5, the complete variable domain is EAGVAQSPRYKIIEKRQSVAFWCNPISGHATLYWYQQILGQGPKLLIQFQNNGVVDDSQLPKDRFSAERLKGVDSTLKIQPAKLEDSAVYLCASAGGWNQPQHFGDGTRLSIL.

This clonotype was detected many times. V gene TRBV12-3 or TRBV12-4 combines with J gene TRBJ2-3; D may be TRBD1 or TRBD2 (5 bases each). This CDR3 has 12 residues. The ends were cut back, 3 bases at V and 14 bases at J, with 15 bases in the middle. This chain's CDR3 is CASSFSGTAPYF. CDR3 sequence (DNA): TGTGCCAGCAGTTTTTCAGGGACCGCTCCGTATTTT.

This clonotype was recorded at least ten times. One end of the junction does not line up with germline, which may come from a read error. This chain uses TRBV11-2 with TRBJ2-7, with D maybe TRBD2 (5 bases). Germline V CDR1 and CDR2: SGHAT, FQNNGV. CDR3 length: 14 amino acids. CDR3: CASSLLGEPAPGHF. In DNA form, the CDR3 reads TGTGCCAGCAGCTTACTTGGGGAGCCGGCCCCTGGCCATTTC.

This clonotype was found many times. This rearrangement joins TRBV7-9 to TRBJ2-3; TRBD1 might be the D (6 bases). Germline V CDR1 and CDR2: SEHNR, FQNEAQ (reference sequence). CDR3 length equals 17 residues. Trimming shortened V by 0 bases and J by 0 bases, and 13 bases separated the two germline ends. For the CDR3, the DNA is TGTGCCAGCAGCTTAGCGCGTAGGACAGCTAGCACAGATACGCAGTATTTT. Amino acid sequence: CASSLARRTASTDTQYF.

This clonotype showed up many times. The chain couples TRBV7-8 to TRBJ2-5; D is ambiguous. Germline V lookup: CDR1 SGHVS, CDR2 FQNEAQ. CDR3 length: 15 residues. V was cut by 6 bases and J by 5 bases, with 19 bases left in between. The CDR3 loop is CASRNIMDHVETQYF. CDR3 coding DNA: TGTGCCAGCAGAAATATCATGGACCACGTTGAGACCCAGTACTTC. Full variable domain (remainder filled in from reference TRBV7-8 and TRBJ2-5): GAGVSQSPRYKVAKRGQDVALRCDPISGHVSLFWYQQALGQGPEFLTYFQNEAQLDKSGLPSDRFFAERPEGSVSTLKIQRTQQEDSAVYLCASRNIMDHVETQYFGPGTRLLVL.

This clonotype was counted ten times or more. This chain connects TRBV5-1 to TRBJ2-3; 9 bases line up with TRBD2. Germline values: CDR1 SGHRS, CDR2 YFSETQ. Trimming cost V 3 bases and J 0 bases; bases outside gene matches: 2. The CDR3 spans 15 residues. The CDR3, as DNA: TGCGCCAGCAGCTCGGGACTAGCTAGCACAGATACGCAGTATTTT. This codes for CASSSGLASTDTQYF.

This clonotype was counted many times. V is TRBV24-1 and J is TRBJ2-4; tentatively, D is TRBD2 (6 bases). The CDR3 is 14 amino acids. V was cut by 3 bases and J by 6 bases, with 11 bases left in between. Germline loops: CDR1 KGHDR, CDR2 SFDVKD. The CDR3 loop is CATSDGTPPNIQYF. CDR3 in DNA: TGTGCCACCAGTGATGGGACTCCACCAAACATTCAGTACTTC.

This clonotype was observed at least ten times. The genes are TRBV29-1 and TRBJ2-5; 13 nucleotides line up with TRBD2. The V gene's germline CDR1 is SQVTM and CDR2 ANQGSEA. The CDR3 loop spans 12 amino acids. V dropped 7 bases and J dropped 11; count of bases not matched to a gene: 7. CDR3 DNA: TGCAGCGGAGGGGGGACTAGCGGGGCGCAGTACTTC. This sequence encodes CSGGGTSGAQYF.

This clonotype was counted ten times or more. The rearrangement uses TRBV10-3 and TRBJ2-7; TRBD1 agrees at 9 bases. CDR3 size: 14 residues. Per germline, CDR1 ENHRY and CDR2 SYGVKD. V shed 1 base and J 3 bases; nucleotides not matched to a gene: 1. CDR3 loop: CAISELGQGYEQYF. The CDR3 DNA sequence: TGTGCCATCAGTGAGTTGGGACAGGGCTACGAGCAGTACTTC.

A word on this clonotype: A read error may explain this, as a much larger clone is one base away. The V and J genes are TRBV20-1 and TRBJ1-6; unclear D gene. The CDR3 spans 13 residues. V lost 1 base and J 19 bases, leaving 20 bases between the germline ends. CDR1 is DFQATT and CDR2 is SNEGSKA in the germline V gene (reference sequence). CDR3 protein: CSARGPFEHLLHF. CDR3 nucleotides: TGCAGTGCTAGAGGTCCGTTCGAACACTTGTTACACTTT.

The sample holds many counts of this clonotype. V gene TRBV3-1 combines with J gene TRBJ1-1, with 7 bases matching TRBD1. Trimming removed 4 bases from V and 4 bases from J; junction bases left unmatched: 9. Germline values: CDR1 LGHDT, CDR2 YNNKEL (reference sequence). The CDR3 consists of 15 residues. The CDR3 protein is CASSLRQGSRTEAFF. DNA of the CDR3: TGTGCCAGCAGCCTTCGACAGGGTAGTCGCACTGAAGCTTTCTTT.

Many counts were recorded for this clonotype. The chain combines TRBV5-1 with TRBJ1-3, with TRBD1 as a possible D gene (6 bases). The CDR3 has 14 amino acids. Trimming stripped 5 bases from V and 0 bases from J, with 9 bases between. Germline CDR1 and CDR2: SGHRS and YFSETQ. The CDR3 coding sequence is TGCGCCAGCAGTCCACAGGGCTCTGGAAACACCATATATTTT. Translated: CASSPQGSGNTIYF.

In this sample, this clonotype turned up many times. J is TRBJ1-1 and V is TRBV5-1; 10 bases align to TRBD1. Germline loops: CDR1 SGHRS, CDR2 YFSETQ. The CDR3 consists of 17 residues. V lost 0 bases to trimming and J lost 5 bases; unmatched junction nucleotides: 10. In nucleotides, the CDR3 is TGCGCCAGCAGCTTGGCCGGGGGACAGGGGAAGTCGACTGAAGCTTTCTTT. It specifies CASSLAGGQGKSTEAFF.

This clonotype was counted at least ten times. The chain carries TRBV5-5 and TRBJ1-1; a weak D match, TRBD1 (5 bases). This CDR3 is 14 amino acids long. Trimming took off 0 bases at V and 3 bases at J, with 9 bases between the two ends. Germline CDR1 and CDR2: SGHKS and YYEKEE (reference sequence). CDR3 DNA: TGTGCCAGCAGCTTGGCCCTGGGGGACACTGAAGCTTTCTTT. Residues: CASSLALGDTEAFF.

This clonotype was counted many times. The chain joins TRBV11-2 to TRBJ2-1; D unclear. The CDR3 contains 13 residues. Trimming stripped 6 bases from V and 9 bases from J, with 15 bases between. In germline, CDR1 is SGHAT, CDR2 FQNNGV. CDR3 sequence reads: CASRLMPRGEQFF. As DNA, the CDR3 is TGTGCCAGCAGACTAATGCCTCGTGGTGAGCAGTTCTTC.

With regard to this clonotype: A much larger clonotype is one base distant, so this may be a read error. The J gene is TRBJ1-6, the V gene TRBV20-1; D might be TRBD1 (6 bases). Germline V lookup: CDR1 DFQATT, CDR2 SNEGSKA (reference sequence). The CDR3 totals 14 residues. The DNA of the CDR3 is TGCAGTGCTAGTAGGGACATTGGAGATTCACCCCTCAACTTT. Translation: CSASRDIGDSPLNF.

This clonotype was detected many times. The gene calls are TRBV20-1 and TRBJ2-3; D is possibly TRBD2 (5 bases). CDR3 size: 14 residues. V dropped 2 bases and J dropped 6 bases, with 15 bases sitting between them. CDR1 and CDR2 from the germline V gene are DFQATT and SNEGSKA (reference sequence). CDR3 region: CSARLLVRHDTQYF. The DNA for the CDR3 is TGCAGTGCTAGACTACTAGTCAGACACGATACGCAGTATTTT.

This clonotype was observed many times. The rearrangement uses TRBV5-1 and TRBJ1-1, with unresolved D. The CDR3 sequence is 14 residues long. Looked up from germline, CDR1 is SGHRS and CDR2 is YFSETQ. V lost 7 bases, J lost 2 bases, and 15 bases lay in between. CDR3 sequence (DNA): TGCGCCAGCTCCTTCTCTTGGGTTAACACTGAAGCTTTCTTT. Translated: CASSFSWVNTEAFF.

This clonotype was found many times. The chain couples TRBV12-3 or TRBV12-4 to TRBJ1-1; D remains ambiguous. This CDR3 is built from 15 residues. V lost 7 bases and J lost 4, with 19 bases in between. The CDR3 nucleotides are TGTGCCAGCACCGATCACAGTCCGAGAGGCACTGAAGCTTTCTTT. Translation: CASTDHSPRGTEAFF.

As concerns this clonotype: Since the CDR3 does not end with the conserved phenylalanine or tryptophan, this likely comes from a read error. This sequence joins TRBV29-1 and TRBJ2-7; D gene uncertain. V lost 4 bases to trimming and J lost 5 bases, with 18 bases between them. This CDR3 is 14 amino acids long. Germline CDR1 SQVTM, CDR2 ANQGSEA. CDR3 nucleotide sequence: TGCAGCGTTGTGACCTTAGGGTCGATCCACGAGCAGTACAAC. Amino acid sequence: CSVVTLGSIHEQYN.

This clonotype was detected many times. The rearrangement links TRBV6-5 to TRBJ1-5; D gene unclear. There are 14 residues in the CDR3. Germline values: CDR1 MNHEY, CDR2 SVGAGI. The V gene lost 6 bases and the J gene lost 6 bases, with 15 bases spanning the gap. CDR3 sequence reads: CASRPVGLSQPQHF. The CDR3 DNA reads as TGTGCCAGCAGGCCGGTCGGATTGTCTCAGCCCCAGCATTTT.